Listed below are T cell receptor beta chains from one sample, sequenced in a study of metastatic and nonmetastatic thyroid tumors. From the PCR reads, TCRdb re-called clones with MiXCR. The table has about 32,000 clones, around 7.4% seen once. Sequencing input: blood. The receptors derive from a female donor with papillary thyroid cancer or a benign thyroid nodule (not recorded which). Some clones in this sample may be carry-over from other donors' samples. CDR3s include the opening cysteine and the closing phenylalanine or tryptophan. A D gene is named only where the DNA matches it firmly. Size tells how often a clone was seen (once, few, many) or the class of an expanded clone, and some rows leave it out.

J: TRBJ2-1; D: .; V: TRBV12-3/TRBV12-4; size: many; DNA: TGTGCCAGCAGTTTAGCGCCCGGTGGGGCCAATGAGCAGTTCTTC; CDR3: CASSLAPGGANEQFF
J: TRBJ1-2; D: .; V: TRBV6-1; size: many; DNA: TGTGCCAGCAGTGCTACTTCCCTAGCAGGCGGGTATGGCTACACCTTC; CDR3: CASSATSLAGGYGYTF
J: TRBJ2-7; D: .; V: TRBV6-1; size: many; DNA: TGTGCCAGCAGTGAAGCGCTCCAGGCAGGGAGCTACGAGCAGTACTTC; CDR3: CASSEALQAGSYEQYF
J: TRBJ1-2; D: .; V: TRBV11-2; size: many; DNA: TGTGCCAGCAGCCCAGGGACGGCCTATGGCTACACCTTC; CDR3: CASSPGTAYGYTF
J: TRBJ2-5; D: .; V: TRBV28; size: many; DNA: TGTGCCAGCAGTTTCCCGGCCGGGGAGACCCAGTACTTC; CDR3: CASSFPAGETQYF
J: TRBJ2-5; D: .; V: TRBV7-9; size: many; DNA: TGTGCCAGCAGCTTAGGGGCGACTCTCGAGGAGACCCAGTACTTC; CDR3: CASSLGATLEETQYF
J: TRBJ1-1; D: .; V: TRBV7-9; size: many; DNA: TGTGCCAGCAGCTTAGTAGAGGGAACTGAAACTTTCTTT; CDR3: CASSLVEGTETFF
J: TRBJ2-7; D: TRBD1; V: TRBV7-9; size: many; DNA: TGTGCCAGCAGCCTGACAGGGGACGAGCAGTACTTC; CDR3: CASSLTGDEQYF
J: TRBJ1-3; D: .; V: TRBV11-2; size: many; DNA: TGTGCCAGCAGCCCGACCGCGGCGGAAGTTGGAAACACCATATATTTT; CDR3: CASSPTAAEVGNTIYF
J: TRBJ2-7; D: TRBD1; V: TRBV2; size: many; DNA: TGTGCCAGCAGGGAGACAGGGGGGAAAGAGGAGCAGTACTTC; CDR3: CASRETGGKEEQYF
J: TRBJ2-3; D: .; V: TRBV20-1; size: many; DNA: TGCAGTGCCAGCCCGGGAGTCAACACAGATACGCAGTATTTT; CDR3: CSASPGVNTDTQYF
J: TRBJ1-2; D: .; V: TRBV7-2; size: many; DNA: TGTGCCAGCAGCTTAAGCACAGGCCAGGGAGGCGGCTACACCTTC; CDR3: CASSLSTGQGGGYTF
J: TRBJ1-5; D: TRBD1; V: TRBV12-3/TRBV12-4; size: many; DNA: TGTGCCAGCAGTTGGGACAGGAATCAGCCCCAGCATTTT; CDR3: CASSWDRNQPQHF
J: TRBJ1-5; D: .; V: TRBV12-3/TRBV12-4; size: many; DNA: TGTGCCAGCAAAACATCAGGTACAAGCAATCAGCCCCAGCATTTT; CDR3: CASKTSGTSNQPQHF
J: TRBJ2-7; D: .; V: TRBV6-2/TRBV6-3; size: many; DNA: TGTGCCAGCAGTGACGGGATGGAGCAGTACTTC; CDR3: CASSDGMEQYF
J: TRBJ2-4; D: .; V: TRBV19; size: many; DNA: TGTGCCAGTAGTATTGGGGGGGCGGTAGCCAAAAACATTCAGTACTTC; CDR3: CASSIGGAVAKNIQYF
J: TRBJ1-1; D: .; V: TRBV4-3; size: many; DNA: TGCGCCAGCAGCCAAGATCGAACTGAAGCTTTCTTT; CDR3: CASSQDRTEAFF
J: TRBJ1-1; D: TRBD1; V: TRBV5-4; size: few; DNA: TGTGCCAGCAGCTCCCCGGGACAGGGGGGCACTGAAGCTTTCTTT; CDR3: CASSSPGQGGTEAFF
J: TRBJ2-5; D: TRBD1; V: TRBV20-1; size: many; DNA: TGCAGTTCAGGGGACAGGGGAGGGTTAGAAGAGACCCAGTACTTC; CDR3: CSSGDRGGLEETQYF
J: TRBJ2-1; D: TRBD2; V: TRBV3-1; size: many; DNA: TGTGCCAGCAGCCACACTAGCGGGAGCAATGAGCAGTTCTTC; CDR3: CASSHTSGSNEQFF
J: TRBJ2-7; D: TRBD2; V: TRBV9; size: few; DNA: TGTGCCAGCAGCGTAGGACTAGCGGGAGCTCAGAGCTCCTACGAGCAGTACTTC; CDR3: CASSVGLAGAQSSYEQYF
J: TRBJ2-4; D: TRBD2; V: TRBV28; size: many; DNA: TGTGCCAGCAGTTTAGGGAGGGTGAAAAACATTCAGTACTTC; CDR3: CASSLGRVKNIQYF
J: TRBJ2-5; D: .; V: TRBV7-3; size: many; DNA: TGTGCCAGCAGCTCATCCGTCGGGCGAGAGACCCAGTACTTC; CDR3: CASSSSVGRETQYF
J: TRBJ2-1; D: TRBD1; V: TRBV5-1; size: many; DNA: TGCGCCAGCAGCCCAGTTGTTGGACAGGGTGTCAATGAGCAGTTCTTC; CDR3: CASSPVVGQGVNEQFF
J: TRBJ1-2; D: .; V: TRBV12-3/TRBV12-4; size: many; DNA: TGTGCCAGCAGTAACGTCAGGGAACTCTACACCTTC; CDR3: CASSNVRELYTF
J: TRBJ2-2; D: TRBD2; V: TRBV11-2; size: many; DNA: TGTGCCAGCAGCCCCGGGACTAGCGGGCTCACCGGGGAGCTGTTTTTT; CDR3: CASSPGTSGLTGELFF
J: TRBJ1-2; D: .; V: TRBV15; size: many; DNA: TGTGCCACCAGCCCCCCGGTGCAGGGCTATGGCTACACCTTC; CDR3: CATSPPVQGYGYTF
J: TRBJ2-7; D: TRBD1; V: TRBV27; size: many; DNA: TGTGCCAGCAGAAGGACAGGCACCCGCGAGCAGTACTTC; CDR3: CASRRTGTREQYF
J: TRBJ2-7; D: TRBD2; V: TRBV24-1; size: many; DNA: TGTGCCACCGACCCACGACTAGCGGGAGTTCTAGGGTCCTACGAGCAGTACTTC; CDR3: CATDPRLAGVLGSYEQYF
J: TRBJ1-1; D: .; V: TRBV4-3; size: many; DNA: TGCGCCAGCAGCCAAGATTTGGCGAACACTGAAGCTTTCTTT; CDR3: CASSQDLANTEAFF
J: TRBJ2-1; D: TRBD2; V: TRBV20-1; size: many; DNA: TGCAGTGCTAGAGACCCGCTTTTGGGGGGGGTAACAGGTGAGCAGTTCTTC; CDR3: CSARDPLLGGVTGEQFF
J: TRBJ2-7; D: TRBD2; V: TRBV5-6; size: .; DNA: TGTGCCAGCAGCTTCTATAGCGGGAGGGCCTACGAGCAGTACTTC; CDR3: CASSFYSGRAYEQYF
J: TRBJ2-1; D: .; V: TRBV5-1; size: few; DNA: TGCGCCAGCAGCTTGGGTTTTCTGGTGAATGAGCAGTTCTTC; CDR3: CASSLGFLVNEQFF
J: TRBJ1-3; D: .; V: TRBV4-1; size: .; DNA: TGCGCCAGCAGCCAAGAAGACAGGTCTGGAAACACCATATATTTT; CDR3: CASSQEDRSGNTIYF
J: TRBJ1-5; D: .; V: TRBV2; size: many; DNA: TGTGCCAGCAGTGCCCGGGGGGGGGCGGGCCAGCCCCAGCATTTT; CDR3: CASSARGGAGQPQHF
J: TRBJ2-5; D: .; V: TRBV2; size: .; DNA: TGTGCCAGCAGTGTCGGACATGGGGGTACCCAAGATACCCAGTACTTC; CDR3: CASSVGHGGTQDTQYF
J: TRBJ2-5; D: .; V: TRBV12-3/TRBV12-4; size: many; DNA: TGTGCCAGCAGCTTTAGAGGGTGGGAGACCCAGTACTTC; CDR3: CASSFRGWETQYF
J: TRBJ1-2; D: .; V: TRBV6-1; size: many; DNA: TGTGCCAGCGCCCTCTATGGCTACACCTTC; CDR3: CASALYGYTF
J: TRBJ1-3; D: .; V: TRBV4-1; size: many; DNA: TGCGCCAGATCTTCCCTCGCTGAAACTGGAAACACCATATATTTT; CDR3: CARSSLAETGNTIYF
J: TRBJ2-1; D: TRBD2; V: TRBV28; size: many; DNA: TGTGCCAGCATCCTACCGGGACTAGCGTCAAATGAGCAGTTCTTC; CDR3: CASILPGLASNEQFF
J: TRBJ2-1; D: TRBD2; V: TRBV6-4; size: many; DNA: TGTGCCAGCAGCCCCAAAAGCGGGAGTCCCTACAATGAGCAGTTCTTC; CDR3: CASSPKSGSPYNEQFF
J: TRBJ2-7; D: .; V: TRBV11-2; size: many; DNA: TGTGCCAGCAGCCCACAGGGAAAAAGCTACGAGCAGTACTTC; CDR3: CASSPQGKSYEQYF
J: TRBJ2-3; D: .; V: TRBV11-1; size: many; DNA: TGTGCCAGCAGCTTCTCTCAGGATAGGACAGATACGCAGTATTTT; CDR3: CASSFSQDRTDTQYF
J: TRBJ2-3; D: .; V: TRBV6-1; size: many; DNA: TGTGCCAGCAGTTCCTACAGGGAGGATACGCAGTATTTT; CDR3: CASSSYREDTQYF
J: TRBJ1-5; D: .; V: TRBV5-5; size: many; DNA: TGTGCCAGCAGCTTGGGGCGGAACAATCAGCCCCAGCATTTT; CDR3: CASSLGRNNQPQHF
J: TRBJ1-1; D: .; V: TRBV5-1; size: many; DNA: TGCGCCAGCAGCTTGGAGGGGGGTATGAACACTGAAGCTTTCTTT; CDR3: CASSLEGGMNTEAFF
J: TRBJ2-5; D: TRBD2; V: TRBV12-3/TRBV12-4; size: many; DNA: TGTGCCAGCAGTGGGGGACTAGCGGGGGATGGGGAGACCCAGTACTTC; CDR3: CASSGGLAGDGETQYF
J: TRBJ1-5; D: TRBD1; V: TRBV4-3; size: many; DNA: TGCGCCAGCAGCCAAGGCCCAGGGGGAAGGGATCAGCCCCAGCATTTT; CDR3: CASSQGPGGRDQPQHF
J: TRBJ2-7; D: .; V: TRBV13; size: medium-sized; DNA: TGTGCCAGCAGCTTCCATACCCCCCGGTACGAGCAGTACTTC; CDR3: CASSFHTPRYEQYF
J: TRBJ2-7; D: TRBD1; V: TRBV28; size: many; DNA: TGTGCCAGCAGTTTGGGACAGGGGTCGTACTTC; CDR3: CASSLGQGSYF
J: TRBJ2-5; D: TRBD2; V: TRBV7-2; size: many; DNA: TGTGCCAGCAGCACCCGGACTAGCGGGACCTTCCAAGAGACCCAGTACTTC; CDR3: CASSTRTSGTFQETQYF